Below, 18 T cell receptor beta chains from the same sample are listed, as sequenced in a study of blood T cell repertoires in COVID-19. Sequenced by immunoSEQ multiplex PCR; TCRdb stores in-frame clones only, minus some. In the table there are 200,000 to 250,000 clones, around 83% of which are singletons. What was sequenced was peripheral blood. The receptors originated from a man aged 50 to 60 with active or convalescent COVID-19.

The rearrangement links TRBV6-2 or TRBV6-3 to TRBJ1-6, with 9 bases fitting TRBD1. The length of the CDR3 is 16 residues. Unmatched junction bases numbered 10, after V lost 5 bases and J lost 8 bases. CDR1 and CDR2 (germline): MNHEY, SVGEGT. The CDR3 loop is CASSQLGTGNYSPLHF. The CDR3 bases are TGTGCCAGCAGTCAGCTCGGGACAGGGAATTATTCACCCCTCCACTTT.

This chain uses TRBV9 with TRBJ1-1, with 7 positions matching TRBD1. The CDR3 is 14 amino acids. Germline lookup yields CDR1 SGDLS and CDR2 YYNGEE. The J segment lost 1 base and the V segment lost 4 bases, leaving 4 bases of the junction unmatched. CDR3 sequence reads: CASSRGTANTEAFF. The CDR3 DNA reads TGTGCCAGCAGCAGGGGGACAGCGAACACTGAAGCTTTCTTT.

This clone was observed once. The chain is built from TRBV6-6 and TRBJ1-1; no firm D call. Trimming pared 5 bases from V and 5 bases from J, leaving 12 bases between. Germline CDR1 MNHNY, CDR2 SVGAGI (reference sequence). The CDR3 has 13 residues. CDR3 coding DNA: TGTGCCAGCAGTCACCAAGACGGGACTGAAGCTTTCTTT. Its protein is CASSHQDGTEAFF.

The rearrangement uses TRBV5-4 and TRBJ2-3, with TRBD2 matching over 7 bases. Germline CDR1 and CDR2: SGHNT and YYREEE (reference sequence). CDR3 length: 15 residues. V gave up 6 bases and J gave up 0 bases; unmatched junction bases: 7. This CDR3 is CASTDSSGSTDTQYF. In DNA form, the CDR3 reads TGTGCCAGCACCGACTCTAGCGGTAGCACAGATACGCAGTATTTT.

The genes are TRBV7-2 and TRBJ1-6, with unresolved D. This CDR3 comprises 14 residues. CDR1 and CDR2 (germline): SGHTA, FQGNSA. The V and J ends lost 0 bases and 12 bases respectively, with 12 bases between them. In DNA, the CDR3 is TGTGCCAGCAGCTTAGCGTATAACAGTGAACCCCTCCACTTT. This sequence encodes CASSLAYNSEPLHF.

This clone showed up just a few times. The J gene is TRBJ2-1, the V gene TRBV11-2; a possible D gene is TRBD1 (5 bases). V was cut by 4 bases and J by 3 bases, with 10 bases left in between. There are 14 residues in the CDR3. Germline assignment: CDR1 SGHAT and CDR2 FQNNGV. The CDR3 loop reads CASSSDSVYNEQFF. CDR3 in DNA: TGTGCCAGCAGCTCCGACAGCGTCTACAATGAGCAGTTCTTC.

This clone was seen more than once but under ten times. This chain uses TRBV6-5 with TRBJ1-2; D call uncertain. The V gene's germline CDR1 is MNHEY and CDR2 SVGAGI. The CDR3 contains 13 residues. V was shortened by 6 bases and J by 0 bases, with 8 bases between the two germline ends. CDR3 nucleotide sequence: TGTGCCAGCAGAGAGTCTTCTAACTATGGCTACACCTTC. Amino acid sequence: CASRESSNYGYTF.

The CDR3 DNA follows: TGTGCCAGCAGCGCTTGGGACTTTAGCACAGATACGCAGTATTTT. Amino acids: CASSAWDFSTDTQYF. The J gene is TRBJ2-3, the V gene TRBV9, with TRBD2 as a possible D gene (6 bases). The germline gives CDR1 SGDLS, CDR2 YYNGEE. V shed 3 bases and J shed 0 bases, with 11 bases lying between them. The CDR3 loop spans 15 amino acids.

The genes are TRBV5-1 and TRBJ2-3; a possible D gene is TRBD2 (5 bases). CDR3 size: 15 residues. Trimming left V 1 base short and J 1 base short, with 10 bases between. Germline CDR1 and CDR2: SGHRS and YFSETQ. The CDR3 DNA reads TGCGCCAGCAGCTTGCCGCTCGGGGGCACAGATACGCAGTATTTT. It codes for CASSLPLGGTDTQYF.

This chain joins TRBV28 and TRBJ2-7, with D possibly matching TRBD1 (5 bases). This CDR3 is built from 15 residues. CDR1 MDHEN and CDR2 SYDVKM come from the germline V gene. Trimming shortened V by 6 bases and J by 3 bases, and 18 bases separated the two germline ends. This CDR3 is CASSSVGHRLYEQYF. In nucleotides, the CDR3 is TGTGCCAGCAGCTCGGTGGGGCACAGACTCTACGAGCAGTACTTC.

V and J are TRBV15 and TRBJ1-2; no firm D call. The CDR3 runs to 14 residues. V lost 0 bases, J lost 5 bases, and 10 bases lay in between. Looked up from germline, CDR1 is LNHNV and CDR2 is YYDKDF (reference sequence). The CDR3 sequence is CATSRDYGGYGYTF. In DNA form, the CDR3 reads TGTGCCACCAGCAGAGATTATGGAGGATATGGCTACACCTTC.

The chain carries TRBV3-1 (or the pseudogene TRBV3-2) and TRBJ1-2; TRBD1 is a possible D gene (5 bases). Germline CDR1 reads LGHDT; CDR2 reads YNNKEL (reference sequence). The CDR3 has 13 amino acids. V was pared by 4 bases and J by 8 bases, with 14 bases between. CDR3 sequence (DNA): TGTGCCAGCAGCCGCGGGGGGATTTTAGGCTACACCTTC. Its translation: CASSRGGILGYTF.

CDR3 loop: CASSQAPREELFF. The CDR3 nucleotides read TGTGCCAGCAGCCAAGCCCCGAGGGAGGAGCTGTTTTTT. J is TRBJ2-2 and V is TRBV3-1 (or the pseudogene TRBV3-2); possible D gene TRBD2, 5 bases. The CDR3 totals 13 residues. Germline-derived CDR1 and CDR2 are LGHDT and YNNKEL (reference sequence). Trimming took 1 base from V and 10 from J, leaving 10 bases between them.

This chain connects TRBV15 to TRBJ1-2, with TRBD1 matching over 7 bases. The CDR3 is 15 residues long. V lost 5 bases and J lost 4; bases outside the gene matches: 10. Germline V gives CDR1 LNHNV, CDR2 YYDKDF (reference sequence). Here the CDR3 reads CATSHTWDSAYGYTF. The CDR3 DNA reads TGTGCCACCAGCCACACTTGGGACAGTGCCTATGGCTACACCTTC. The full variable domain, its missing parts supplied by reference TRBV15 and TRBJ1-2, is DAMVIQNPRYQVTQFGKPVTLSCSQTLNHNVMYWYQQKSSQAPKLLFHYYDKDFNNEADTPDNFQSRRPNTSFCFLDIRSPGLGDTAMYLCATSHTWDSAYGYTFGSGTRLTVV.

The rearrangement joins TRBV6-1 to TRBJ2-7, with D possibly TRBD1 on 5 matching bases. The V gene lost 2 bases and the J gene lost 9 bases, with 20 bases spanning the gap. Germline-derived CDR1 and CDR2 are MNHNS and SASEGT. CDR3 length: 15 amino acids. CDR3 sequence (DNA): TGTGCCAGCAGTGAAATTGGTTGGCAGGGTTCGGTGCAGTACGTC. Protein sequence: CASSEIGWQGSVQYV.

In its sample, this clone was seen a few times. V is TRBV27 and J is TRBJ1-2, with TRBD1 identical over 7 bases. J lost 5 bases, V lost 5 bases, and 5 bases had no gene match. The germline CDR1 and CDR2 sequences are MNHEY and SMNVEV (reference sequence). This CDR3 has 13 amino acids. Written as DNA, the CDR3 is TGTGCCAGCAGTAACGGGACAGTATATGGCTACACCTTC. Translation: CASSNGTVYGYTF.

The gene calls are TRBV10-3 and TRBJ2-3; 10 bases line up with TRBD2. Losses at the gene ends were 6 bases for V and 1 base for J; bases not matched to a gene: 4. This CDR3 region has 15 residues. CDR1 is ENHRY and CDR2 is SYGVKD in the germline V gene. The CDR3, as DNA: TGTGCCATCAGCACTAGCGGGGAAGGCACAGATACGCAGTATTTT. Translating it yields CAISTSGEGTDTQYF.

V and J are TRBV5-4 and TRBJ1-1, with 11 bases lining up with TRBD1. Trimming removed 4 bases from V and 8 bases from J; junction bases left unmatched: 10. In germline, CDR1 is SGHNT, CDR2 YYREEE (reference sequence). The CDR3 spans 15 residues. The CDR3 DNA reads TGTGCCAGCAGCCCACTCGGACAGGGGGCCGGGGAAGCTTTCTTT. It is translated as CASSPLGQGAGEAFF. Drawing the rest from reference TRBV5-4 and TRBJ1-1, the complete variable domain is ETGVTQSPTHLIKTRGQQVTLRCSSQSGHNTVSWYQQALGQGPQFIFQYYREEENGRGNFPPRFSGLQFPNYSSELNVNALELDDSALYLCASSPLGQGAGEAFFGQGTRLTVV.